This T cell receptor beta chain was captured in a study of TIL therapy for anti-PD-1-resistant metastatic lung cancer. Across the whole study: Half of patients were current or former smokers. Tumors carried a median about 1.6 non-synonymous mutations per megabase.

Regarding time point: pre-treatment sample, taken before nivolumab and TIL therapy. CDR3 length: 12 amino acids. V dropped 3 bases and J dropped 2 bases, with 5 bases sitting between them. Germline V gives CDR1 SGHTA, CDR2 FQGNSA. Concerning this clone itself: The antigen is unknown.

General study findings and limits: The cohort had more treatment-naive, never-smoker and oncogene-addicted patients than typical. After infusion, TIL clonotypes partly replaced peripheral T cells and declined over months.

The immunoSEQ assay was v3. The data were produced by immunoSEQ multiplex PCR, yet TCRdb's version contains in-frame clones alone and is incomplete. The sample gives about 19,000 clones, over 75% of which show up once; around 7.4% is in the top ten. This clonotype originated in a person aged 25 to 79 with non-small cell lung cancer. This sequence joins TRBV7-2 and TRBJ2-7; D ambiguous. Source: blood, taken at baseline. The CDR3 protein is CASSFLPYEQYF. The CDR3 bases are TGTGCCAGCAGCTTTTTACCCTACGAGCAGTACTTC.